This TCR beta chain was retrieved from a study of radiotherapy plus CTLA-4 blockade in lung cancer. Study-level background: Objective responses were documented in over 15% of patients, with disease control in 31%. Study-wide results and caveats: Together with interferon-beta, which increased in serum after radiation, early dynamic changes in blood T cell clones were reportedly the best predictors of response.

The protocol was immunoSEQ multiplex PCR, while the TCRdb copy is restricted to in-frame clones and leaves out a portion. The data hold about 83,000 clones, with 60% to 85% observed a single time. V dropped 0 bases and J dropped 0; count of bases not matched to a gene: 1. CDR3 length: 16 residues. CDR1 and CDR2 from the germline V gene are SGDLS and YYNGEE. On this clone: Its antigen is currently unknown.

Focal radiation plus CTLA-4 blockade with ipilimumab was given to patients with chemo-refractory metastatic non-small-cell lung cancer. This chain joins TRBV9 and TRBJ2-7; TRBD2 aligns across 12 bases. The specimen comprised peripheral blood, sampled from a patient treated with radiotherapy plus ipilimumab. The source is a human donor with non-small cell lung cancer who had a partial response to radiotherapy plus ipilimumab. Some clones in this sample may be carry-over from other donors' samples. CDR3 region: CASSVGTSGTSYEQYF. The CDR3 nucleotides read TGTGCCAGCAGCGTAGGGACTAGCGGGACCTCCTACGAGCAGTACTTC. The full variable domain, completed using reference TRBV9 and TRBJ2-7, is DSGVTQTPKHLITATGQRVTLRCSPRSGDLSVYWYQQSLDQGLQFLIQYYNGEERAKGNILERFSAQQFPDLHSELNLSSLELGDSALYFCASSVGTSGTSYEQYFGPGTRLTVT.